This T cell receptor beta chain was obtained from a study of cytotoxic CD8 clonotypes in ibrutinib-treated CLL. On the study more broadly: Within the patient group, 11 were relapsed/refractory and some 15 treatment-naive, and 17 were IGHV unmutated. Samples yielded averages of approximately 260,000 productive templates and some 94,000 productive rearrangements. Response samples were drawn at a median of approximately 11 months of treatment, range 6 to 36.

Study outcomes and limitations: Public clonotypes showed up rarely, and on treatment they shrank or held steady.

This clone was seen a handful of times. The target antigen is unknown. This CDR3 has 13 amino acids. The germline V gene encodes CDR1 MGHRA and CDR2 YSYEKL. V gave up 4 bases and J gave up 7 bases; unmatched junction bases: 6. Profiled with immunoSEQ multiplex PCR; TCRdb holds only in-frame clones, not every one. This table holds 300,000 to 400,000 clones, 67% found once. The TCR comes from a human donor with chronic lymphocytic leukemia. The source material was PBMCs, sampled after 36 months of ibrutinib treatment. This rearrangement joins TRBV4-1 to TRBJ1-2; 7 bases agree with TRBD1. The CDR3 bases are TGCGCCAGCAGCCGGACAGGACTTCTTGGCTACACCTTC. Translated: CASSRTGLLGYTF.